This entry concerns a single TCR beta chain. This clonotype showed up many times. What antigen it recognizes has not been identified. No base quality information exists; no much larger clone differs at one position. TCR libraries were constructed from about 400 ng RNA using the Immunoverse kit, and molecular barcoded adaptors covering alpha/delta and beta/gamma chains were employed. TCR library preparation used the same RNA that was used for transcriptome sequencing. An Illumina HiSeq 4000 with 2 x 150 cycles was used to sequence the TCR libraries. Per the original workflow: With MiXCR, TCR reads were aligned to human V, D, J and C references and assembled into CDR3 clonotypes, with quality filtering and error correction included. The tcR package in R was used for analysis of clonotype counts and gene usage diversity. Raw mapping reads were checked after the RNA-seq reads had been mapped by STAR aligner version 2.5.3a onto the human GRCh37 genome. To test how sequencing depth affected the clonotypes detected, IR-seq fastq files were randomly downsampled with Seqtk 1.3. TCRdb redid the processing of the public reads, applying fastp at Q25 and MiXCR, and retained in-frame beta chains. Rows matching on CDR3 protein sequence are summarized as one entry with the most common DNA and genes. These V and J calls originate from TCRdb's pipeline instead of the authors' own analysis. A total of 50,000 to 65,000 distinct CDR3 sequences appear in this sample, 9% to 15% of them only once. The ten largest clones add up to more than 15% of the sample.

The sample is drawn from a study of read filtering for tumor transcriptome and immune sequencing (dated by TCRdb to the early 2020s). In terms of the full investigation: The cohort was composed of some 16 male and 14 to 15 female patients, with a mean age of 65.9 years and an age range of about 45 to 90. By revised international staging, eight or nine patients were R-ISS I, around 15 were R-ISS II and more than five were R-ISS III. After DNase treatment, whole-transcriptome libraries were prepared using the TruSeq RNA Access Library Prep Kit. Per sample, about 4.05 to 11 million TCR-region mapped reads were obtained with IR-seq, compared with only about 80 to 1,400 with RNA-seq. Using the same bone marrow samples, the study compared TCR repertoires obtained by targeted immune repertoire sequencing with those obtained by bulk whole-transcriptome sequencing. A main aim was a read-filtering strategy for immune repertoire data, specifically whether clonotypes supported by a single read should be removed.

Here V drops 6 bases and J drops 2 bases, and the junction holds 7 bases not matched to any gene. The CDR3 contains 16 residues, cysteine and phenylalanine counted. Just the 48-base CDR3 DNA is kept, in frame starting at base 1. According to the germline V gene (reference sequence), CDR1 reads LNHNV and CDR2 reads YYDKDF. Every patient had bone marrow sampled at the time of active disease. Bone marrow mononuclear cells were isolated by Ficoll-Hypaque density gradient centrifugation. Myeloma plasma cells were removed and CD138-negative cells were collected by negative selection after labeling with CD138 magnetic microbeads on a MACS separator. Flow cytometry with CD138 antibodies on an Attune NxT was used to check how pure the isolated cells were. TRIzol reagent was used to extract total RNA, which was then quantified with a NanoDrop spectrophotometer. For each patient, the CD138-negative bone marrow sample underwent paired RNA-seq and IR-seq.

On the study overall, not on this receptor specifically: In IR-seq, 80% to 85% of clonotypes but roughly 3.5% of total reads were represented by single-read clonotypes, whereas in RNA-seq, about 76% of clonotypes and more than 40% of reads were represented by single-read clonotypes. The correlation between IR-seq and RNA-seq shared clonotype proportions was increased by removal of single-read clonotypes. Compared with RNA-seq, IR-seq captured clonotypes at much higher depth and more reliably, and a smaller IR-seq throughput was enough to identify most shared clonotypes. The sorted CD138-negative fraction was a mixed bone marrow immune population, not purified T cells.

This receptor chain uses TRBV15 and TRBJ1-5; 10 bases in the middle match TRBD1. Sequenced sample: a population of CD138-negative cells sorted from bone marrow. The sample's cell subset or site label is to be understood as: bone marrow mononuclear cells depleted of CD138+ plasma/myeloma cells by negative magnetic selection. The TCR was taken from a donor aged 40 or older with multiple myeloma. The CDR3 protein sequence reads: CATRGTGVFGNQPQHF. Read as DNA, the sequence is TGTGCCACCAGGGGGACAGGGGTTTTCGGCAATCAGCCCCAGCATTTT.